This TCR beta chain was identified in a study of cytomegalovirus exposure and HLA in healthy donors. About the research overall: Of all 400 or so donors who were genotyped, 70% to 85% belonged to the Caucasian-associated ancestry cluster.

Germline CDR1 reads SGDLS; CDR2 reads YYNGEE. The length of the CDR3 is 15 residues. With 3 bases clipped from V and 8 bases from J, the junction kept 11 bases outside the gene matches. Vbeta (60) and Jbeta (13) primers were used in the PCR. Profiled with immunoSEQ multiplex PCR; TCRdb holds only in-frame clones, not every one. The sample carries roughly 160,000 clones, roughly 75% recorded once. The study, taken as a whole, reports: A later analysis linked some 18,000 TCR beta sequences to HLA alleles at 0.05 false discovery rate.

On this clone: The antigen remains unidentified.

The clonotype was recovered from a woman aged 35 to 49 in good health and CMV-seropositive. The sample comprised PBMCs. The chain combines TRBV9 with TRBJ2-4; 7 bases line up with TRBD2. CDR3: CASSADNWSGDIQYF. CDR3 sequence (DNA): TGTGCCAGCAGCGCGGACAATTGGAGCGGGGACATTCAGTACTTC.